Listed below are T cell receptor beta chains from one sample, sequenced in a study of metastatic and nonmetastatic thyroid tumors. TCRdb reanalyzed the PCR reads via MiXCR. The sample holds more than 7,000 clones, approximately 24% seen once. The sample comprised adjacent normal tissue. These receptors were obtained from a female donor with papillary thyroid cancer or a benign thyroid nodule (not recorded which). Some clones in this sample may be carry-over from other donors' samples. The CDR3 runs from the conserved cysteine through the conserved F or W. D genes are given only for firm matches. Clone size is stated in some rows and not others, as once, few, many or a class when expanded.

v_gene: TRBV7-8
abundance: few
d_gene: .
j_gene: TRBJ1-2
CDR3nt: TGTGCCAGCAGCTTAGTATTTGGATTGGGCAGGAACTATGGCTACACCTTC
CDR3aa: CASSLVFGLGRNYGYTF

v_gene: TRBV6-1
abundance: medium-sized
d_gene: .
j_gene: TRBJ2-2
CDR3nt: TGTGCCAGCAGTGGGGGGAGGCAGACGAACACCGGGGAGCTGTTTTTT
CDR3aa: CASSGGRQTNTGELFF

v_gene: TRBV20-1
abundance: .
d_gene: TRBD2
j_gene: TRBJ2-1
CDR3nt: TGCAGTGCAGACAAAGACCCGACGAGGACTAGTCTGTTCTTC
CDR3aa: CSADKDPTRTSLFF

v_gene: TRBV20-1
abundance: .
d_gene: .
j_gene: TRBJ2-5
CDR3nt: TGCAGTGCTAATGGGGGCGGGGGCCAAGAGACCCAGTACTTC
CDR3aa: CSANGGGGQETQYF

v_gene: TRBV4-2
abundance: few
d_gene: TRBD2
j_gene: TRBJ2-7
CDR3nt: TGTGCCAGCAGCCAAGAGCGGGGGAGAAGGTCCCCTAACTACGAGCAGTACTTC
CDR3aa: CASSQERGRRSPNYEQYF

v_gene: TRBV6-6
abundance: many
d_gene: .
j_gene: TRBJ1-3
CDR3nt: TGTGCCAGCAGTTACGACAGCTCTGGAAACACCATATATTTT
CDR3aa: CASSYDSSGNTIYF

v_gene: TRBV20-1
abundance: .
d_gene: TRBD1
j_gene: TRBJ1-1
CDR3nt: TGCAGTGCACACGACTCCGGGACAGGGGACACTGAAGCTTTCTTT
CDR3aa: CSAHDSGTGDTEAFF

v_gene: TRBV6-1
abundance: medium-sized
d_gene: .
j_gene: TRBJ2-7
CDR3nt: TGTGCCAGCAGTGCCCAGACACGGGGCTACGAGCAGTACTTC
CDR3aa: CASSAQTRGYEQYF

v_gene: TRBV12-3/TRBV12-4
abundance: .
d_gene: .
j_gene: TRBJ2-7
CDR3nt: TGTGCCAGCAGTTTAGGGACCTACGAGCAGTACTTC
CDR3aa: CASSLGTYEQYF

v_gene: TRBV12-3/TRBV12-4
abundance: medium-sized
d_gene: .
j_gene: TRBJ1-4
CDR3nt: TGTGCCAGCAGTTTCGCGACATTTACCACGGAGGAAAAACTGTTTTTT
CDR3aa: CASSFATFTTEEKLFF

v_gene: TRBV6-5
abundance: .
d_gene: .
j_gene: TRBJ2-5
CDR3nt: TGTGCCAGCAGTTACTCGATTAACAGCCAAGAGACCCAGTACTTC
CDR3aa: CASSYSINSQETQYF

v_gene: TRBV2
abundance: .
d_gene: TRBD1
j_gene: TRBJ1-3
CDR3nt: TGTGCCAGCAGAACCGGGACAGGGGCAGGAAACACCATATATTTT
CDR3aa: CASRTGTGAGNTIYF

v_gene: TRBV12-3/TRBV12-4
abundance: few
d_gene: .
j_gene: TRBJ1-1
CDR3nt: TGTGCCAGCAGTCTCAGCGCTGAAGCTTTCTTT
CDR3aa: CASSLSAEAFF

v_gene: TRBV5-1
abundance: few
d_gene: .
j_gene: TRBJ2-1
CDR3nt: TGCGCCAGCAGCTCTAGCCGGAGCTCCTACAATGAGCAGTTCTTC
CDR3aa: CASSSSRSSYNEQFF

v_gene: TRBV19
abundance: few
d_gene: TRBD2
j_gene: TRBJ2-3
CDR3nt: TGTGCCAGCTCTAGCGGAATCACAGATACGCAGTATTTT
CDR3aa: CASSSGITDTQYF

v_gene: TRBV27
abundance: few
d_gene: TRBD1
j_gene: TRBJ2-1
CDR3nt: TGTGCCAGCAGTTACTCCGGGACAGGGGGGTATGAGCAGTTCTTC
CDR3aa: CASSYSGTGGYEQFF

v_gene: TRBV5-4
abundance: .
d_gene: .
j_gene: TRBJ1-1
CDR3nt: TGTGCCAGCAGCTTACTATTTGGCCAGGGGAACACTGAAGCTTTCTTT
CDR3aa: CASSLLFGQGNTEAFF

v_gene: TRBV2
abundance: few
d_gene: .
j_gene: TRBJ2-2
CDR3nt: TGTGCCAGCAGTCCCGGACGGATGACCGGGGAGCTGTTTTTT
CDR3aa: CASSPGRMTGELFF

v_gene: TRBV7-6
abundance: few
d_gene: .
j_gene: TRBJ2-2
CDR3nt: TGTGCCAGCAGCCAGGGATGGGGGCGCAGCACCGGGGAGCTGTTTTTT
CDR3aa: CASSQGWGRSTGELFF

v_gene: TRBV10-1
abundance: few
d_gene: TRBD2
j_gene: TRBJ2-7
CDR3nt: TGCGCCAGCAGGCACCTCACTAGCGGGAGAGGTTACGAGCAGTACTTC
CDR3aa: CASRHLTSGRGYEQYF

v_gene: TRBV11-3
abundance: .
d_gene: .
j_gene: TRBJ2-1
CDR3nt: TGTGCCAGCAGCCTGGACAGCTACAATGAGCAGTTCTTC
CDR3aa: CASSLDSYNEQFF

v_gene: TRBV28
abundance: .
d_gene: .
j_gene: TRBJ2-7
CDR3nt: TGTGCCAGCAGCTCTCCCGGGACGGGGGACTACGAGCAGTACTTC
CDR3aa: CASSSPGTGDYEQYF

v_gene: TRBV3-1
abundance: medium-sized
d_gene: .
j_gene: TRBJ1-1
CDR3nt: TGTGCCAGCGATACCGGGAAGAACACTGAAGCTTTCTTT
CDR3aa: CASDTGKNTEAFF

v_gene: TRBV11-2
abundance: .
d_gene: TRBD1
j_gene: TRBJ1-1
CDR3nt: TGTGCCAGCAGCTTTGGGGGGTGGGACAGGGTGAAGAGCACTGAAGCTTCCTTT
CDR3aa: CASSFGGWDRVKSTEASF

v_gene: TRBV6-1
abundance: large
d_gene: TRBD1
j_gene: TRBJ1-3
CDR3nt: TGTGCCAGCAGACAGGGGGCTGGAAACACCATATATTTT
CDR3aa: CASRQGAGNTIYF

v_gene: TRBV12-3/TRBV12-4
abundance: few
d_gene: .
j_gene: TRBJ2-5
CDR3nt: TGTGCCAGTAGTTTAGGGGAAGAGACCCAGTACTTC
CDR3aa: CASSLGEETQYF

v_gene: TRBV6-1
abundance: few
d_gene: TRBD1
j_gene: TRBJ1-2
CDR3nt: TGTGCCAGCAGACAGGGGGTGCCCGTCGATGGCTACACCTTC
CDR3aa: CASRQGVPVDGYTF

v_gene: TRBV6-1
abundance: .
d_gene: .
j_gene: TRBJ1-6
CDR3nt: TGTGCCGGGCACAGGGTGAGGGACTCACCCCTCCACTTT
CDR3aa: CAGHRVRDSPLHF

v_gene: TRBV11-2
abundance: medium-sized
d_gene: .
j_gene: TRBJ2-7
CDR3nt: TGTGCCAGCAGCTTATCCCTCGGTGCTTCAAGCTACGAGCAGTACTTC
CDR3aa: CASSLSLGASSYEQYF

v_gene: TRBV5-1
abundance: medium-sized
d_gene: .
j_gene: TRBJ1-6
CDR3nt: TGCGCCAGCAGCTCTGGCCGCGACAGGAATTCACCCCTCCACTTT
CDR3aa: CASSSGRDRNSPLHF

v_gene: TRBV24-1
abundance: .
d_gene: .
j_gene: TRBJ2-7
CDR3nt: TGTGCCACCAGTGATACCAGGAGCTCCTACGAGCAGTACTTC
CDR3aa: CATSDTRSSYEQYF

v_gene: TRBV9
abundance: medium-sized
d_gene: .
j_gene: TRBJ1-1
CDR3nt: TGTGCCAGCAGCACGGGACAGAACACTGAAGCTTTCTTT
CDR3aa: CASSTGQNTEAFF

v_gene: TRBV11-2
abundance: few
d_gene: .
j_gene: TRBJ2-1
CDR3nt: TGTGCCACCGGGGCCAAAGACGACTTGGATGAGCAGTTCTTC
CDR3aa: CATGAKDDLDEQFF

v_gene: TRBV6-5
abundance: few
d_gene: TRBD1
j_gene: TRBJ1-1
CDR3nt: TGTGCCAGCAGTTACTCGCGGACAGGGAGTACTGAAGCTTTCTTT
CDR3aa: CASSYSRTGSTEAFF

v_gene: TRBV27
abundance: .
d_gene: .
j_gene: TRBJ2-1
CDR3nt: TGTGCCAGCAGTTTATTTCCGATGGGGCACAATGAGCAGTTCTTC
CDR3aa: CASSLFPMGHNEQFF

v_gene: TRBV7-6
abundance: medium-sized
d_gene: .
j_gene: TRBJ2-7
CDR3nt: TGTGCCAGCAGCTTAGCGCAGCAGGCCTCCCCCTACGAGCAGTACTTC
CDR3aa: CASSLAQQASPYEQYF

v_gene: TRBV6-1
abundance: .
d_gene: .
j_gene: TRBJ1-1
CDR3nt: TGTGCCAGCAGCCTCACAGGGATTGACACTGAAGCTTTCTTT
CDR3aa: CASSLTGIDTEAFF

v_gene: TRBV6-5
abundance: .
d_gene: .
j_gene: TRBJ2-1
CDR3nt: TGTGCCAGCAGCTACCACGAGGGCTCCAATGAGCAGTTCTTC
CDR3aa: CASSYHEGSNEQFF

v_gene: TRBV6-1
abundance: many
d_gene: TRBD1
j_gene: TRBJ2-7
CDR3nt: TGTGCCAGCAGTGTACTACAGGGGGCCTACGAGCAGTACTTC
CDR3aa: CASSVLQGAYEQYF

v_gene: TRBV11-2
abundance: .
d_gene: .
j_gene: TRBJ2-2
CDR3nt: TGTGCCAGCAGCGCAGGGGGAGGCTACACCGGGGAGCTGTTTTTT
CDR3aa: CASSAGGGYTGELFF

v_gene: TRBV27
abundance: few
d_gene: .
j_gene: TRBJ1-6
CDR3nt: TGTGCCAGCAGTTTCTACAGGGATAATTCACCCCTCCACTTT
CDR3aa: CASSFYRDNSPLHF

v_gene: TRBV12-3/TRBV12-4
abundance: medium-sized
d_gene: .
j_gene: TRBJ2-2
CDR3nt: TGTGCCAGCAGTTTCGCGGGGGCGACCACCGGGGAGCTGTTTTTT
CDR3aa: CASSFAGATTGELFF

v_gene: TRBV5-6
abundance: .
d_gene: .
j_gene: TRBJ2-3
CDR3nt: TGTGCCAGCAGCATCGGGCTGATAGACACAGATACGCAGTATTTT
CDR3aa: CASSIGLIDTDTQYF

v_gene: TRBV6-1
abundance: .
d_gene: .
j_gene: TRBJ1-1
CDR3nt: TGTGCCAGCAGTGATGTACCGGGCCGTCGAGAAGCTTTCTTT
CDR3aa: CASSDVPGRREAFF

v_gene: TRBV4-1
abundance: .
d_gene: TRBD1
j_gene: TRBJ1-6
CDR3nt: TGCGCCAGCAGCCCTGGGACAGGCAAAACTACTTCACCCCTCCACTTT
CDR3aa: CASSPGTGKTTSPLHF

v_gene: TRBV12-3/TRBV12-4
abundance: few
d_gene: .
j_gene: TRBJ2-7
CDR3nt: TGTGCCAGCAGTTTAGCGCAAGGCCCCTACGAGCAGTACTTC
CDR3aa: CASSLAQGPYEQYF

v_gene: TRBV11-1
abundance: .
d_gene: TRBD1
j_gene: TRBJ1-6
CDR3nt: TGTGCCAGCAGCCCAGGGAACAGGGGGAGAAATTCACCCCTCCACTTT
CDR3aa: CASSPGNRGRNSPLHF

v_gene: TRBV20-1
abundance: .
d_gene: .
j_gene: TRBJ2-7
CDR3nt: TGCAGTGCTAGTGGCCTTAACCTTGCCTACGAGCAGTACTTC
CDR3aa: CSASGLNLAYEQYF

v_gene: TRBV28
abundance: medium-sized
d_gene: .
j_gene: TRBJ2-5
CDR3nt: TGTGCCAGCAGCCCGGAGGGGACCCAGTACTTC
CDR3aa: CASSPEGTQYF

v_gene: TRBV28
abundance: .
d_gene: .
j_gene: TRBJ2-7
CDR3nt: TGTGCCAGCAGTCTCAACAGGGGACTCTACGAGCAGTACTTC
CDR3aa: CASSLNRGLYEQYF

v_gene: TRBV30
abundance: few
d_gene: .
j_gene: TRBJ1-5
CDR3nt: TGTGCCTGGAGTGCATCTCCGGGGGGTCAGCCCCAGCATTTT
CDR3aa: CAWSASPGGQPQHF

v_gene: TRBV5-1
abundance: many
d_gene: TRBD1
j_gene: TRBJ2-4
CDR3nt: TGCGCCAGCAGCTATGGGACAGCTCTAGCCAAAAACATTCAGTACTTC
CDR3aa: CASSYGTALAKNIQYF

v_gene: TRBV12-3/TRBV12-4
abundance: .
d_gene: TRBD1
j_gene: TRBJ2-1
CDR3nt: TGTGCCAGCAGTTTAGGACAGGGGGCTAATGAGCAGTTCTTC
CDR3aa: CASSLGQGANEQFF

v_gene: TRBV20-1
abundance: medium-sized
d_gene: TRBD2
j_gene: TRBJ2-1
CDR3nt: TGCAGTGCTAGGATAGCGGGGGGGATGGGTGAGCAGTTCTTC
CDR3aa: CSARIAGGMGEQFF

v_gene: TRBV19
abundance: .
d_gene: .
j_gene: TRBJ1-2
CDR3nt: TGTGCCAGTACTAAAGGGTATGGCTACACCTTC
CDR3aa: CASTKGYGYTF

v_gene: TRBV7-8
abundance: .
d_gene: .
j_gene: TRBJ1-5
CDR3nt: TGTGCCAGCAGTCTTGGCGGGGGGGCGAATCAGCCCCAGCATTTT
CDR3aa: CASSLGGGANQPQHF

v_gene: TRBV19
abundance: few
d_gene: .
j_gene: TRBJ1-6
CDR3nt: TGTGCCAGTAGTATCAGCTCCTATAATTCACCCCTCCACTTT
CDR3aa: CASSISSYNSPLHF

v_gene: TRBV12-3/TRBV12-4
abundance: few
d_gene: .
j_gene: TRBJ1-2
CDR3nt: TGTGCCAGCAGCCGGGACATTCACTATGGCTACACCTTC
CDR3aa: CASSRDIHYGYTF

v_gene: TRBV20-1
abundance: medium-sized
d_gene: .
j_gene: TRBJ1-2
CDR3nt: TGCAGTGCTAGGCTCGAAGTTAACTATGGCTACACCTTC
CDR3aa: CSARLEVNYGYTF